This TCR beta chain was retrieved from a study of MAIT cells during Salmonella Paratyphi A infection (TCRdb year 2017). Regarding the research as a whole: A single dose of 1-5x10^3 CFU of S. Paratyphi A strain NVGH308 was ingested by adult volunteers aged 18 to 60. Starting at diagnosis, diagnosed volunteers were given ciprofloxacin 500 mg twice a day for 14 days. Overall study results and their limits: A significant decrease in the space occupied by over-represented MAIT clonotypes was found from baseline to mid-infection (about 0.15 to 0.10), whereas no significant post-infection difference was found. MAIT TRBV usage was oligoclonal, favouring TRBV20 and TRBV6, and appeared unchanged by infection. Compared with healthy controls, diagnosed volunteers had more expansion or contraction among the top five MAIT clonotypes (about 0.5 versus 0.13), a finding that suggests the repertoire is reshaped by infection. Although the availability of volunteer samples limited sample sizes, the sizes were judged adequate for detecting differences between groups.

The sample's time point, from its label and the paper: after infection, following antibiotic treatment. MAIT cells, defined as Valpha7.2+ CD161+ T cells, were identified and sorted by flow cytometry. Circulating MAIT cell TCRbeta repertoires were profiled longitudinally in six volunteers who developed enteric fever after controlled oral challenge with live Salmonella Paratyphi A. MAIT cell samples were contributed by each diagnosed volunteer at pre-infection, mid-infection and post-infection timepoints. Enteric fever was diagnosed on the basis of Paratyphi A bacteremia and/or persistent fever above 38 degrees C lasting more than 12 hours. Diagnosis of infection in challenged volunteers occurred between day 4 and day 7 after challenge. Between about 4,500 and 11,000 MAIT cells per sample were sorted directly into RNAqueous-Micro lysis buffer for RNA extraction. Lymphoprep gradient centrifugation was used to isolate peripheral blood mononuclear cells from both the blood samples and the leukocyte cones. Sorting was done on either a BD FACSAria Fusion or a BD FACSAria III sorter.

Measured from the cysteine to the phenylalanine, the CDR3 is 19 residues long. Kept here is only the CDR3 DNA, which spans 57 bases and is read in frame from base 1. CDR1 and CDR2 (SGHVS, FQNEAQ) derive from the germline V gene. Trimming leaves V shorter by 0 bases and J shorter by 0 bases, with the junction holding 12 bases beyond the gene matches. Library preparation employed 5' RACE. TCRbeta was amplified in two rounds of PCR using Phusion High-Fidelity polymerase, and the primers added sample-specific barcodes. To build the TCRbeta libraries, template-switch cDNA synthesis was carried out using SMARTScribe reverse transcriptase along with a TRBC-specific primer. After barcoding, samples were pooled and then prepared using the NEBNext Ultra DNA Library Prep Kit for Illumina. Sequencing of the libraries took place on an Illumina MiSeq using the MiSeq reagent kit v2, 300 cycles. As for how the authors treated the data: Reads were demultiplexed by barcode with Jemultiplexer and were aligned with MiTCR using default parameters. VDJtools removed non-functional sequences, and clonotypes were defined by amino acid sequence, with clonotype frequencies based on assigned sequence reads. In the clonal space homeostasis analysis, clonotypes were grouped by frequency into over-represented (0.05-1), large, medium and small bins. TCRdb reworked the public reads: Q25 trimming with fastp, MiXCR clone assembly, productive beta chains retained. A single entry per CDR3 protein holds the most common genes and DNA from its merged rows. The V and J calls were determined by TCRdb, not by the authors. This sample lists over 850 distinct CDR3 sequences; roughly a quarter were detected once. The top ten clonotypes cover around 40% of the sample.

A few counts support this clonotype. No cognate antigen has been identified for it. Base qualities are not provided; no much larger clone lies one nucleotide away. The source material was MAIT cells from blood, sampled at the last sampling point of the challenge study. The sequence came from a person aged 18-70 years who was deliberately infected with Salmonella Paratyphi A in a paratyphoid fever challenge study. This sequence uses TRBV7-8 and TRBJ2-3, and TRBD2 matches 7 of the central bases. The CDR3 protein: CASSLAGYGAGPSTDTQYF. In nucleotides, the sequence is TGTGCCAGCAGCTTAGCTGGGTACGGAGCGGGGCCTAGCACAGATACGCAGTATTTT.